This TCR beta chain emerged from a study of blood T cell repertoires in COVID-19. Overall study: Donors in the United States, Italy and Spain gave samples during acute or convalescent COVID-19.

Germline values: CDR1 SGHAT, CDR2 FQDESV (reference sequence). This CDR3 is 14 amino acids long. V shed 3 bases and J shed 2 bases, with 11 bases lying between them. How the authors handled the data: Nucleated cell counts were estimated from reference gene primer amplification. Profiling relied on immunoSEQ multiplex PCR, and the TCRdb table lists in-frame clones only, not all of them. The V and J calls and clone size come from that table; D and trimming were worked out from the DNA. The table includes fewer than 70,000 clones, about 86% detected once. This receptor was identified in a human donor in a cohort sampled during active COVID-19. The genes are TRBV11-1 and TRBJ2-7; D unresolved. Sample: peripheral blood. CDR3 protein: CASSFEITAYEQYF. The CDR3 DNA reads as TGTGCCAGCAGCTTTGAGATTACCGCCTACGAGCAGTACTTC.